This T cell receptor beta chain stems from a study of blood T cell repertoires in COVID-19. J lost 8 bases, V lost 4 bases, and 11 bases had no gene match. This CDR3 region has 16 residues. The germline gives CDR1 SGHRS, CDR2 YFSETQ. Measured with immunoSEQ multiplex PCR; TCRdb has only the in-frame clones, and not every one. The sample consists of 70,000 to 80,000 clones, around 91% of them appearing once. The V call is TRBV5-1, the J call TRBJ2-3; TRBD1 matches 12 bases. This clonotype originated in a human donor in a cohort sampled during active COVID-19. Sequencing was performed on peripheral blood. This CDR3 is CASSRDGTGGISTQYF. Here the CDR3 DNA reads TGCGCCAGCAGCCGCGATGGGACAGGGGGCATCTCTACGCAGTATTTT.